This T cell receptor beta chain was identified in a study of early T cells in non-severe SARS-CoV-2 infection. With regard to this clonotype: What it binds is unknown.

V lost 7 bases, J lost 8 bases, and 20 bases lay in between. The CDR3 is 14 residues long. Germline V lookup: CDR1 SGDLS, CDR2 YYNGEE. General study results and limits: Matching results from VDJdb favored anti-spike CD8 responses, leaving private and CD4 specificities undetected.

Via MiXCR, TCRdb re-called the 5' RACE reads, giving one row per CDR3 protein. The sample holds over 85,000 distinct CDR3 sequences, 10% to 15% seen once. The chain carries TRBV9 and TRBJ2-3; no definite D call. Sequences were derived from whole blood, sampled at baseline. The receptor was isolated from an adult who was a healthcare worker with PCR-confirmed SARS-CoV-2 infection or an uninfected control (not recorded which). In DNA form, the CDR3 reads TGTGCCAGCTCCCTCTCCCCACCGGCCGCTACGCAGTATTTT. Translated: CASSLSPPAATQYF.